The clone carrying this TCR beta chain was detected many times. As yet, its antigen is unknown. This sample was included in a study of T-cell reconstitution after alpha-beta-depleted transplantation in children. Unique molecular identifiers were incorporated into the prepared TCRbeta library. TCRdb used MiXCR to reprocess the PCR reads, holding one entry per CDR3 protein. The sample has hundreds of thousands of distinct CDR3 sequences, approximately 24% seen once. The study, taken as a whole, reports: Surviving recipient T cells and thymic progenitors produced the high day-60 TCRbeta diversity seen in some patients.

The germline V and J ends were trimmed by 2 bases and 3 bases, with 13 bases remaining between them. Per the germline V gene, CDR1 is SGHAT and CDR2 is FQNNGV. The CDR3 has 16 residues. The sample here was PBMCs, mostly from graft donor cells, taken 360 days after TCRalphabeta/CD19-depleted stem cell transplant. This receptor was taken from a female patient aged 2-9 years who had a stem cell transplant for congenital amegakaryocytic thrombocytopenia, so the T cells may come from the graft donor. The rearrangement joins TRBV11-2 to TRBJ2-2; D not resolved. The chain's CDR3 is CASSLLLNGYTGELFF. The CDR3 DNA reads TGTGCCAGCAGCTTACTACTTAACGGGTACACCGGGGAGCTGTTTTTT.